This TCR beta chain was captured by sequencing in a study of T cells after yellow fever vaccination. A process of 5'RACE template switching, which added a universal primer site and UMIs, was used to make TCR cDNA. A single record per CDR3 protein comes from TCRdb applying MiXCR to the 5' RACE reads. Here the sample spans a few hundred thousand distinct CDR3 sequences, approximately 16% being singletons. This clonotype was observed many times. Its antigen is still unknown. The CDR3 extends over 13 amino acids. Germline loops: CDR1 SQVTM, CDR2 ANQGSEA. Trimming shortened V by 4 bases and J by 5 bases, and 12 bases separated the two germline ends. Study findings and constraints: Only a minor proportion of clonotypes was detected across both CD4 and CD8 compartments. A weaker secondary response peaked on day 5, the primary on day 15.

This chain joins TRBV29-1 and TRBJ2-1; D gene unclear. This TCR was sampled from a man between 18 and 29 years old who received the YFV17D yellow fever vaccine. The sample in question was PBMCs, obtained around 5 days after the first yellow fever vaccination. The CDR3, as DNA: TGCAGCGTTGCTCCGCGATTCAACAATGAGCAGTTCTTC. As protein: CSVAPRFNNEQFF.